The clone carrying this T cell receptor (beta chain) was observed a few times. Its target is not known. The CDR3 sequence is 14 residues long. Trimming pared 6 bases from V and 0 bases from J, leaving 10 bases between. Graves' hyperthyroidism showing no ophthalmopathy progression within 18 months was considered stable. Patients aged 18 to 65 had newly diagnosed hyperthyroidism that had lasted under 2 months. Thyroid ultrasound and orbital computed tomography, with clinical symptoms and serum thyroxine and TRAb, informed diagnoses. This sample is part of a study of T cells in Graves' hyperthyroidism and ophthalmopathy. Study-level results: Most expanded thyroid clonotypes above 0.001 recurred in blood.

The source material, RNA transcripts, was used to amplify TCR beta CDR3 regions. The primer set for the first-round RT-PCR of the TCR CDR3 was HTBI. MiXCR, applied by TCRdb to the multiplex PCR reads, yields one record per CDR3 protein. There are 350,000 to 500,000 distinct CDR3 sequences in the sample; roughly 15% occur only once, and less than 6.5% lies in the top ten. Sample: blood. This receptor was identified in a woman aged 18-30 years with Graves' hyperthyroidism. V gene TRBV12-3 or TRBV12-4 combines with J gene TRBJ2-3, with D possibly matching TRBD1 (5 bases). CDR3 loop: CASRRGWSTDTQYF. The CDR3 region has the DNA TGTGCCAGCAGAAGGGGTTGGAGCACAGATACGCAGTATTTT.